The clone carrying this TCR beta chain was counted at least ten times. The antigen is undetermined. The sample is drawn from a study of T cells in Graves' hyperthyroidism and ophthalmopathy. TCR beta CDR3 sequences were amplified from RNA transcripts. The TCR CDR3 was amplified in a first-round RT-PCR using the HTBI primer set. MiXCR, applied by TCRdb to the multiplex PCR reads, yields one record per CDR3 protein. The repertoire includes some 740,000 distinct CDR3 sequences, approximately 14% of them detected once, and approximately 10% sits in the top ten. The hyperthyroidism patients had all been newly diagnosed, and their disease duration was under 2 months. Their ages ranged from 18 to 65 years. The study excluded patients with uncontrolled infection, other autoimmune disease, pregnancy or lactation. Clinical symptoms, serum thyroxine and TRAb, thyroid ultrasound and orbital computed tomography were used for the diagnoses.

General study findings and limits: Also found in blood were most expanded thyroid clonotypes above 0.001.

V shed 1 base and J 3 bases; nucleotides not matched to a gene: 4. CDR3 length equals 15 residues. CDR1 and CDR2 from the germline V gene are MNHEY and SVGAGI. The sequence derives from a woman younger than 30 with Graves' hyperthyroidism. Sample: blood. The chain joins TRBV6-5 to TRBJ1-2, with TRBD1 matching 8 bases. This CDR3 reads CASSYFQGADYGYTF. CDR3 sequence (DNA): TGTGCCAGCAGTTACTTCCAGGGGGCCGACTATGGCTACACCTTC.